These 8 T cell receptor beta chains were all obtained from the same sample, sequenced in a study of cytomegalovirus exposure and HLA in healthy donors. PCR amplification relied on 60 Vbeta primers (plus 13 Jbeta primers). Profiled with immunoSEQ multiplex PCR; TCRdb holds only in-frame clones, not every one. The sample has about 190,000 clones; around 81% are singletons. The material sequenced was PBMCs. All receptors come from a woman aged 18-29 years in good health and CMV-seropositive.

J is TRBJ1-2 and V is TRBV28, with D perhaps matching TRBD1 (6 bases). Between the trimmed V and J ends, which lost 2 bases and 6 bases, there was a span of 10 bases. The CDR3 runs 13 residues. CDR1 is MDHEN, CDR2 SYDVKM, per germline. CDR3 sequence reads: CASSLIQGNGYTF. The CDR3 nucleotides read TGTGCCAGCAGTTTAATACAGGGTAATGGCTACACCTTC.

The chain is built from TRBV7-9 and TRBJ1-2; D call uncertain. Germline assignment: CDR1 SEHNR and CDR2 FQNEAQ (reference sequence). The CDR3 extends over 17 amino acids. The V end was cut by 5 bases, the J end by 4 bases, with 23 bases between. CDR3 coding DNA: TGTGCCAGCAGCCCAGATCAGGATTATGAAAAAATCTATGGCTACACCTTC. Translating it yields CASSPDQDYEKIYGYTF.

This sequence joins TRBV5-6 and TRBJ1-1; no reliable D call. Trimming left V 0 bases short and J 7 bases short, with 4 bases between. The CDR3 runs 11 residues. Germline V gene lookup returns CDR1 SGHDT and CDR2 YYEEEE. In DNA, the CDR3 is TGTGCCAGCAGCTTGGCGGGTGAAGCTTTCTTT. This translates into CASSLAGEAFF.

V gene TRBV4-1 combines with J gene TRBJ1-1; TRBD1 aligns across 8 bases. CDR3 length equals 14 residues. From germline, CDR1 is MGHRA and CDR2 YSYEKL. V was clipped by 7 bases and J by 4 bases; unmatched bases: 8. The CDR3 sequence: CASTDRGGFTEAFF. As DNA, the CDR3 is TGCGCCAGCACCGACAGGGGCGGTTTCACTGAAGCTTTCTTT.

The J gene is TRBJ1-6, the V gene TRBV19; D remains unclear. The CDR3 runs to 14 residues. Germline V CDR1 and CDR2: LNHDA, SQIVND (reference sequence). Trimming stripped 1 base from V and 8 bases from J, with 9 bases between. The CDR3 sequence: CASSIGGEYSPLHF. The DNA for the CDR3 is TGTGCCAGTAGTATAGGCGGGGAGTATTCACCCCTCCACTTT.

The gene calls are TRBV28 and TRBJ2-7, with D tentatively TRBD2 (6 bases). CDR3 length: 15 residues. Germline values: CDR1 MDHEN, CDR2 SYDVKM. The ends were cut back, 7 bases at V and 0 bases at J, with 16 bases in the middle. In DNA, the CDR3 is TGTGCCAGCACCATGGGAGGCTCCGGCTCCTACGAGCAGTACTTC. As protein: CASTMGGSGSYEQYF.

This clone was seen only once. The V call is TRBV4-1, the J call TRBJ1-4, with 7 bases aligning to TRBD1. The CDR3 is 14 residues long. The germline CDR1 and CDR2 sequences are MGHRA and YSYEKL. Losses at the gene ends were 7 bases for V and 8 bases for J; bases not matched to a gene: 10. The CDR3 DNA sequence: TGCGCCAGCAAACAACCAGGGGGAGAAGAAAAACTGTTTTTT. Its translation is CASKQPGGEEKLFF.

The chain has TRBV11-2 and TRBJ2-5; D remains unclear. Per germline, CDR1 SGHAT and CDR2 FQNNGV. The CDR3 sequence is 14 residues long. Between the trimmed V and J ends, which lost 1 base and 3 bases, there was a span of 9 bases. CDR3 in amino acids: CASSLAGSKETQYF. In DNA form, the CDR3 reads TGTGCCAGCAGCTTAGCGGGTAGTAAAGAGACCCAGTACTTC.